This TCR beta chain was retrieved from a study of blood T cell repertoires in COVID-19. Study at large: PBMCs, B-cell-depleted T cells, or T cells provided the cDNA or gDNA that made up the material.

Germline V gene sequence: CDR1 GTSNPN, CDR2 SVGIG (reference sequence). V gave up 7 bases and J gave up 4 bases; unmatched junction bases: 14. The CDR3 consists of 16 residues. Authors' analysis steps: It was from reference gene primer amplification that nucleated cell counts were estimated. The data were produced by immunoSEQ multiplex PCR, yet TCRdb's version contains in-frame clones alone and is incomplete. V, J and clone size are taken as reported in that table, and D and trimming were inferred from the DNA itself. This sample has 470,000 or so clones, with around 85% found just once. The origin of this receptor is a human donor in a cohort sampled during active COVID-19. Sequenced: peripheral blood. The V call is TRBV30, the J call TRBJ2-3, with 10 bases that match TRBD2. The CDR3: CAYLLAGAHGADTQYF. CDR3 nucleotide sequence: TGTGCCTACCTTCTAGCGGGAGCACACGGCGCAGATACGCAGTATTTT.